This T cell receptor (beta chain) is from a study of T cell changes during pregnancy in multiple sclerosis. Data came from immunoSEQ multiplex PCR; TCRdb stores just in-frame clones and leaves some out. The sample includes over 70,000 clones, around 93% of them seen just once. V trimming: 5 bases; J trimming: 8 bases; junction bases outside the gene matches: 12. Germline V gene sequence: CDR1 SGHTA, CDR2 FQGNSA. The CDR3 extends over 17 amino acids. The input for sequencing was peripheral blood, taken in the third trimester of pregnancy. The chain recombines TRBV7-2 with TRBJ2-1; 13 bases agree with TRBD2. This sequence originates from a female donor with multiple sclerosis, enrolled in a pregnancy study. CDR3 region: CASSPRGTSGILDEQFF. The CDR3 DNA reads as TGTGCCAGCAGCCCGCGGGGGACTAGCGGGATCCTCGATGAGCAGTTCTTC.